These 3 T cell receptor beta chains originate from one sample sequenced in a study of blood T cell repertoires in COVID-19. Profiled with immunoSEQ multiplex PCR; TCRdb holds only in-frame clones, not every one. The table includes 60,000 or so clones, around 80% detected once. The specimen was peripheral blood. Source of these receptors: a man aged 25-45 years with COVID-19, enrolled during active disease.

CDR3 protein: CASTPRGTLNNEQFF. The CDR3, as DNA: TGTGCCAGCACCCCAAGGGGTACCCTGAACAATGAGCAGTTCTTC. J is TRBJ2-1 and V is TRBV2; D is possibly TRBD1 (5 bases). The CDR3 extends over 15 amino acids. Germline V gene data show CDR1 as SNHLY and CDR2 as FYNNEI. Trimming removed 7 bases at V and 5 bases at J, with 18 bases between.

This clone was found a few times. The chain carries TRBV6-2 or TRBV6-3 and TRBJ2-3, with D perhaps TRBD2 (6 bases). Germline V gene sequence: CDR1 MNHEY, CDR2 SVGEGT. Trimming cost V 5 bases and J 2 bases, with 11 bases left between them. The CDR3 has 14 amino acids. The CDR3 region is CASSRDSNTDTQYF. CDR3 sequence (DNA): TGTGCCAGCAGTCGGGACTCAAACACAGATACGCAGTATTTT.

The chain couples TRBV5-1 to TRBJ1-1; unclear D gene. The CDR3 covers 14 residues. Germline CDR1 and CDR2: SGHRS and YFSETQ. V lost 0 bases, J lost 0 bases, and 6 bases lay in between. The CDR3 nucleotides are TGCGCCAGCAGCTTGGGTGGAGTGAACACTGAAGCTTTCTTT. This sequence encodes CASSLGGVNTEAFF. The complete variable domain, with remaining parts taken from reference TRBV5-1 and TRBJ1-1, reads KAGVTQTPRYLIKTRGQQVTLSCSPISGHRSVSWYQQTPGQGLQFLFEYFSETQRNKGNFPGRFSGRQFSNSRSEMNVSTLELGDSALYLCASSLGGVNTEAFFGQGTRLTVV.